The clone carrying this T cell receptor (beta chain) was detected many times. The antigen is undetermined. The data derive from a study of T cell repertoires in cytomegalovirus infection. Turning to the study itself: Signatures in public TCR beta sequences pointed to both CMV infection and matching HLA type. Study outcomes and limitations: Frequencies of public TCR beta families were cumulated, and this identified carriers of CMV plus the relevant HLA. Dominating the ex vivo response were HLA-C-restricted CMV-specific TCR beta clonotypes.

One entry per CDR3 protein, called by TCRdb with MiXCR from the reads. The sample contains approximately 160,000 distinct CDR3 sequences, 15% to 20% of which appear only once. The clonotype was recovered from a human donor in good health (CMV status not recorded). Some clones in this sample may be carry-over from other donors' samples. The sample comprised CD8+ T cells from PBMCs.

The chain's CDR3 is CASSPGMAEGAEAFF. The CDR3, as DNA: TGTGCCAGCAGCCCCGGGATGGCTGAGGGGGCTGAAGCTTTCTTT. This sequence joins TRBV7-9 and TRBJ1-1; a weak D match, TRBD1 (6 bases). Germline lookup yields CDR1 SEHNR and CDR2 FQNEAQ (reference sequence). The CDR3 runs 15 residues. Trimming took off 5 bases at V and 6 bases at J, with 19 bases between the two ends.